A selection of T cell receptor beta chains follows, all from one sample in a study of response to subunit inactivated influenza vaccine. TCRdb fed the RT-PCR reads into MiXCR, producing one record per CDR3 protein. Of some 600,000 distinct CDR3 sequences in the sample, roughly 15% are singletons; the top ten hold 7.5% to 8%. This sample comprised PBMCs from blood, obtained 14 to 15 days before vaccination. The receptors derive from a man aged 50 or older who received an inactivated influenza vaccine. CDR3s include the opening cysteine and the closing phenylalanine or tryptophan. The D gene is left open where the match is weak. Clone size appears in some rows only: once, few, many, or a class for an expanded clone.

j_gene: TRBJ2-2
v_gene: TRBV5-6
abundance: -
d_gene: -
CDR3nt: TGTGCCAGCAGCTTGCAGCCTACCGGGGAGCTGTTTTTT
CDR3aa: CASSLQPTGELFF

j_gene: TRBJ1-1
v_gene: TRBV29-1
abundance: -
d_gene: -
CDR3nt: TGCAGCGTTGAAGGGGTTTACACTGAAGCTTTCTTT
CDR3aa: CSVEGVYTEAFF

j_gene: TRBJ1-1
v_gene: TRBV4-2
abundance: few
d_gene: TRBD1
CDR3nt: TGTGCCAGCAGCCAAGAAACAGGGGCGCTAAGGGCTTTCTTT
CDR3aa: CASSQETGALRAFF

j_gene: TRBJ2-1
v_gene: TRBV12-3/TRBV12-4
abundance: few
d_gene: TRBD2
CDR3nt: TGTGCCAGCAGTGGTAGCGGGAGCTACAATGAGCAGTTCTTC
CDR3aa: CASSGSGSYNEQFF

j_gene: TRBJ2-2
v_gene: TRBV5-1
abundance: many
d_gene: TRBD2
CDR3nt: TGCGCCAGCAGCCCGAAGCCCCGGGGGGAGGGCCCCCCCGGGGAGCTGTTTTTT
CDR3aa: CASSPKPRGEGPPGELFF

j_gene: TRBJ1-2
v_gene: TRBV29-1
abundance: few
d_gene: -
CDR3nt: TGCAGCGTTGCCCGCCAGGGTTTGAACTATGGCTACACCTTC
CDR3aa: CSVARQGLNYGYTF

j_gene: TRBJ2-1
v_gene: TRBV5-6
abundance: few
d_gene: TRBD2
CDR3nt: TGTGCCAGCAGCTTCGGACTAGCCCCCAATGAGCAGTTCTTC
CDR3aa: CASSFGLAPNEQFF

j_gene: TRBJ1-2
v_gene: TRBV6-2/TRBV6-3
abundance: few
d_gene: -
CDR3nt: TGTGCCAGCGGAAGATACACACTAGGGTATGGCTACACCTTC
CDR3aa: CASGRYTLGYGYTF

j_gene: TRBJ1-1
v_gene: TRBV7-8
abundance: few
d_gene: -
CDR3nt: TGTGCCAGCACAAAACCTAGTGTTTCAGAGGCTTTCTTT
CDR3aa: CASTKPSVSEAFF

j_gene: TRBJ2-7
v_gene: TRBV20-1
abundance: few
d_gene: -
CDR3nt: TGCAGTGCAAGAGACATAGGTAACGAGCAGTACTTC
CDR3aa: CSARDIGNEQYF

j_gene: TRBJ1-1
v_gene: TRBV18
abundance: many
d_gene: -
CDR3nt: TGTGCCAGCTCACCACGACAGGCGCCCTTGAACACTGAAGCTTTCTTT
CDR3aa: CASSPRQAPLNTEAFF

j_gene: TRBJ2-3
v_gene: TRBV28
abundance: -
d_gene: TRBD2
CDR3nt: TGTGCCAGCAGCCAATACCAGGGAGGGAAAGATACGCAGTATTTT
CDR3aa: CASSQYQGGKDTQYF

j_gene: TRBJ2-1
v_gene: TRBV14
abundance: few
d_gene: -
CDR3nt: TGTGCCAGCAGCCAATTTACAGGGTTGACCGGCAATGAGCAGTTCTTC
CDR3aa: CASSQFTGLTGNEQFF

j_gene: TRBJ2-7
v_gene: TRBV21-1
abundance: -
d_gene: -
CDR3nt: TGTGCCAGCAGCAAAGGTAGAGGGATATTTTGCCCCTACGAGCAGTACTTC
CDR3aa: CASSKGRGIFCPYEQYF

j_gene: TRBJ2-5
v_gene: TRBV7-9
abundance: few
d_gene: -
CDR3nt: TGTGCCAGCAGCCAGCCCGAGACCCAGTACTTC
CDR3aa: CASSQPETQYF

j_gene: TRBJ2-2
v_gene: TRBV2
abundance: few
d_gene: -
CDR3nt: TGTGCCAGCAGGTCCAGGGGTGGGGCCGGGGAGCTGTTTTTT
CDR3aa: CASRSRGGAGELFF

j_gene: TRBJ2-7
v_gene: TRBV10-3
abundance: few
d_gene: TRBD2
CDR3nt: TGTGCCACCAGTGGACTAGCGACCTCCTACGAGCAGTACTTC
CDR3aa: CATSGLATSYEQYF

j_gene: TRBJ1-4
v_gene: TRBV6-5
abundance: few
d_gene: -
CDR3nt: TGTGCCAGCAGTTACTCGGTAGGGGGAGGAATGAAAAAACTGTTTTTT
CDR3aa: CASSYSVGGGMKKLFF

j_gene: TRBJ2-3
v_gene: TRBV6-5
abundance: few
d_gene: TRBD2
CDR3nt: TGTGCCAGCAGTTATGGGGAGGGGGATACGCAGTATTTT
CDR3aa: CASSYGEGDTQYF

j_gene: TRBJ2-5
v_gene: TRBV29-1
abundance: few
d_gene: TRBD1
CDR3nt: TGCAGCGTTGCGGGGGACAGGGGGCTAGAGACCCAGTACTTC
CDR3aa: CSVAGDRGLETQYF

j_gene: TRBJ1-1
v_gene: TRBV6-5
abundance: -
d_gene: -
CDR3nt: TGTGCCAGCAGTTACTCAGGGGGACGGACTGAAGCTTTCTTT
CDR3aa: CASSYSGGRTEAFF

j_gene: TRBJ2-7
v_gene: TRBV12-3/TRBV12-4
abundance: -
d_gene: TRBD1
CDR3nt: TGTGCCAGCAGTTTAGCGACAGGGCCAGACGAGCAGTACTTC
CDR3aa: CASSLATGPDEQYF

j_gene: TRBJ1-5
v_gene: TRBV27
abundance: few
d_gene: -
CDR3nt: TGTGCCAGCAGTAACACAGCGGGCAATCAGCCCCAGCATTTT
CDR3aa: CASSNTAGNQPQHF

j_gene: TRBJ2-1
v_gene: TRBV29-1
abundance: -
d_gene: TRBD2
CDR3nt: TGCAGCGTTGATGGAGCGGGGGGGATAAATGAGCAGTTCTTC
CDR3aa: CSVDGAGGINEQFF

j_gene: TRBJ2-1
v_gene: TRBV20-1
abundance: many
d_gene: -
CDR3nt: TGCAGTGCTCCATCCTACGGGGGCAGTGAGCAGTTCTTC
CDR3aa: CSAPSYGGSEQFF

j_gene: TRBJ2-1
v_gene: TRBV12-3/TRBV12-4
abundance: many
d_gene: -
CDR3nt: TGTGCCAGCAGCCACACTAGGATTTCCTACAATGAGCAGTTCTTC
CDR3aa: CASSHTRISYNEQFF

j_gene: TRBJ2-5
v_gene: TRBV20-1
abundance: -
d_gene: TRBD1
CDR3nt: TGCAGTGCTACAGGGGGCGCAGAGACCCAGTACTTC
CDR3aa: CSATGGAETQYF

j_gene: TRBJ2-7
v_gene: TRBV6-2/TRBV6-3
abundance: few
d_gene: -
CDR3nt: TGTGCCAGCACACTCAGAACCCCCTACGAGCAGTACTTC
CDR3aa: CASTLRTPYEQYF

j_gene: TRBJ1-2
v_gene: TRBV7-9
abundance: many
d_gene: -
CDR3nt: TGTGCCAGCAGCTTGAGACTCGGTGGCTACACCTTC
CDR3aa: CASSLRLGGYTF

j_gene: TRBJ2-1
v_gene: TRBV20-1
abundance: -
d_gene: TRBD2
CDR3nt: TGCAGTGCTAGATCCCCTAGGACTAGCGGGAGTGGTGAGCAGTTCTTC
CDR3aa: CSARSPRTSGSGEQFF

j_gene: TRBJ2-2
v_gene: TRBV11-2
abundance: -
d_gene: TRBD2
CDR3nt: TGTGCCAGCAGCTCGTTAGCGGGGGGGACCGGGGAGCTGTTTTTT
CDR3aa: CASSSLAGGTGELFF

j_gene: TRBJ1-5
v_gene: TRBV28
abundance: few
d_gene: -
CDR3nt: TGTGCCAGCAGTTTATGGTCGGTTCCTCATAGCAATCAGCCCCAGCATTTT
CDR3aa: CASSLWSVPHSNQPQHF

j_gene: TRBJ2-2
v_gene: TRBV24-1
abundance: few
d_gene: TRBD1
CDR3nt: TGTGCCACCAGTGATCCTGCTGGGACAGGGGCGAACACCGGGGAGCTGTTTTTT
CDR3aa: CATSDPAGTGANTGELFF

j_gene: TRBJ2-7
v_gene: TRBV5-4
abundance: -
d_gene: -
CDR3nt: TGTGCCAGCAGCTGGATGGGCTACGAGCAGTACTTC
CDR3aa: CASSWMGYEQYF

j_gene: TRBJ1-1
v_gene: TRBV10-1
abundance: few
d_gene: TRBD1
CDR3nt: TGCGCCAGCAGGCCGGACAGGACGAACACTGAAGCTTTCTTT
CDR3aa: CASRPDRTNTEAFF

j_gene: TRBJ2-5
v_gene: TRBV3-1
abundance: -
d_gene: TRBD1
CDR3nt: TGTGCCAGCAGCCCGGATGTTCGTAGGGGGCGGGAGACCCAGTACTTC
CDR3aa: CASSPDVRRGRETQYF

j_gene: TRBJ1-1
v_gene: TRBV29-1
abundance: -
d_gene: -
CDR3nt: TGCAGCGTTGTCGAGTTTGCCACTGAAGCTTTCTTT
CDR3aa: CSVVEFATEAFF

j_gene: TRBJ2-5
v_gene: TRBV28
abundance: many
d_gene: TRBD2
CDR3nt: TGTGCCAGCAGTTTATGGTCTAGCGGGGAAGAGACCCAGTACTTC
CDR3aa: CASSLWSSGEETQYF

j_gene: TRBJ2-1
v_gene: TRBV28
abundance: many
d_gene: TRBD2
CDR3nt: TGTGCCAGCAGTCCCGCCTTGAGACATCCGGGACTAGCGGGCAACAATGAGCAGTTCTTC
CDR3aa: CASSPALRHPGLAGNNEQFF

j_gene: TRBJ2-3
v_gene: TRBV20-1
abundance: -
d_gene: TRBD2
CDR3nt: TGCAGTGCTAGAGTCGGACTAGCGATTAGCACAGATACGCAGTATTTT
CDR3aa: CSARVGLAISTDTQYF

j_gene: TRBJ2-5
v_gene: TRBV4-3
abundance: few
d_gene: TRBD2
CDR3nt: TGCGCCAGCAGCCAAGATTGGATTGGCGGGAGTATGAAGACCCAGTACTTC
CDR3aa: CASSQDWIGGSMKTQYF

j_gene: TRBJ2-3
v_gene: TRBV5-1
abundance: -
d_gene: TRBD2
CDR3nt: TGCGCCAGCAGCGCCGCGTTACTAGCGGGGGCTAGCACAGATACGCAGTATTTT
CDR3aa: CASSAALLAGASTDTQYF

j_gene: TRBJ2-1
v_gene: TRBV7-9
abundance: -
d_gene: -
CDR3nt: TGTGCCAGCAGCCGACCGGTGGGGGCCCGCAATGAGCAGTTCTTC
CDR3aa: CASSRPVGARNEQFF

j_gene: TRBJ1-2
v_gene: TRBV28
abundance: -
d_gene: TRBD1
CDR3nt: TGTGCCAGCAGTATAACAGGGGGCCTTGGCTACACCTTC
CDR3aa: CASSITGGLGYTF

j_gene: TRBJ2-4
v_gene: TRBV4-2
abundance: few
d_gene: -
CDR3nt: TGTGCCAGCAGCCTAACCACAGGGGGACTATTAGCCAAAAACATTCAGTACTTC
CDR3aa: CASSLTTGGLLAKNIQYF

j_gene: TRBJ1-1
v_gene: TRBV5-1
abundance: few
d_gene: -
CDR3nt: TGCGCCAGCAGCCTCCGTTACGGGACCACTGAAGCTTTCTTT
CDR3aa: CASSLRYGTTEAFF

j_gene: TRBJ1-1
v_gene: TRBV4-1
abundance: many
d_gene: TRBD1
CDR3nt: TGCGCCAGCAGCCACCGGACAGGGTCCCACACTGAAGCTTTCTTT
CDR3aa: CASSHRTGSHTEAFF

j_gene: TRBJ2-5
v_gene: TRBV27
abundance: -
d_gene: TRBD2
CDR3nt: TGTGCCAGCAGTTTGCTCCCCCCTTCGGCGGGAGGGCTAGAGACCCAGTACTTC
CDR3aa: CASSLLPPSAGGLETQYF

j_gene: TRBJ2-2
v_gene: TRBV7-3
abundance: -
d_gene: -
CDR3nt: TGTGCCAGCAGCAAGAACGGGGGTTTTAACACCGGGGAGCTGTTTTTT
CDR3aa: CASSKNGGFNTGELFF

j_gene: TRBJ2-2
v_gene: TRBV19
abundance: few
d_gene: TRBD2
CDR3nt: TGTGCCAGTAGTACCCGGGACTACAACACCGGGGAGCTGTTTTTT
CDR3aa: CASSTRDYNTGELFF

j_gene: TRBJ1-5
v_gene: TRBV12-3/TRBV12-4
abundance: many
d_gene: -
CDR3nt: TGTGCCAGCAGTTCCACGGGGGGAGGCAATCAGCCCCAGCATTTT
CDR3aa: CASSSTGGGNQPQHF

j_gene: TRBJ2-5
v_gene: TRBV5-1
abundance: few
d_gene: -
CDR3nt: TGCGCCAGCAGCTTAGGGCAGGCGGTTCAGACCCAGTACTTC
CDR3aa: CASSLGQAVQTQYF